The 10 T cell receptor beta chains reported below all come from one sample, sequenced in a study of cytomegalovirus exposure and HLA in healthy donors. Researchers ran the PCR with 60 Vbeta and 13 Jbeta primers. Libraries were prepared by immunoSEQ multiplex PCR; TCRdb keeps only in-frame clonotypes and omits some of them. The sample carries roughly 150,000 clones, 85% recorded once. The sample taken for sequencing was PBMCs. All receptors derive from a boy younger than 10 in good health and CMV-seronegative.

The chain is built from TRBV2 and TRBJ2-3, with 13 bases that match TRBD2. This CDR3 comprises 14 residues. Germline CDR1 SNHLY, CDR2 FYNNEI. The V and J ends lost 4 bases and 9 bases, in that order; junction bases with no gene match: 4. In nucleotides, the CDR3 is TGTGCCAGCAGTGTGGGGACTAGCGGGAACACGCAGTATTTT. It encodes CASSVGTSGNTQYF.

This chain connects TRBV7-9 to TRBJ2-3; 8 bases match TRBD2. The CDR3 is 15 amino acids. V gave up 2 bases and J gave up 5 bases; unmatched junction bases: 6. In germline, CDR1 is SEHNR, CDR2 FQNEAQ (reference sequence). CDR3 DNA sequence: TGTGCCAGCAGCTTATTGCGGGGGGAGGAAGATACGCAGTATTTT. Amino acid sequence: CASSLLRGEEDTQYF.

This rearrangement joins TRBV10-2 to TRBJ2-5; a possible D gene is TRBD2 (6 bases). From germline, CDR1 is WSHSY and CDR2 SAAADI. V lost 0 bases and J lost 0, with 8 bases in between. This CDR3 has 15 residues. This chain's CDR3 is CASSESRDYQETQYF. DNA of the CDR3: TGCGCCAGCAGTGAGTCTAGGGACTACCAAGAGACCCAGTACTTC.

The gene calls are TRBV5-1 and TRBJ2-5; 8 nucleotides match TRBD1. CDR3 length equals 15 residues. Trimming cost V 0 bases and J 1 base; bases outside gene matches: 2. Germline V CDR1 and CDR2: SGHRS, YFSETQ. This CDR3 reads CASSLGDRPQETQYF. As DNA, the CDR3 is TGCGCCAGCAGCTTGGGGGACAGGCCCCAAGAGACCCAGTACTTC.

This chain connects TRBV4-1 to TRBJ2-5, with 14 bases identical to TRBD2. The length of the CDR3 is 16 residues. Trimming removed 4 bases from V and 1 base from J; junction bases left unmatched: 2. Germline V lookup: CDR1 MGHRA, CDR2 YSYEKL. CDR3 sequence: CASSPGLAGGQETQYF. CDR3 in DNA: TGCGCCAGCAGCCCCGGACTAGCGGGGGGCCAAGAGACCCAGTACTTC.

This rearrangement joins TRBV5-1 to TRBJ2-1, with TRBD1 matching over 11 bases. Germline V gene data show CDR1 as SGHRS and CDR2 as YFSETQ. Losses at the gene ends were 3 bases for V and 9 bases for J; bases not matched to a gene: 5. The CDR3 runs 14 residues. CDR3 nucleotides: TGCGCCAGCAGCTCTCCGGGACAGGGGGGTGAGCAGTTCTTC. This gives the protein CASSSPGQGGEQFF.

This sequence joins TRBV7-9 and TRBJ1-1; D may be TRBD1 (5 bases). CDR1 and CDR2 from the germline V gene are SEHNR and FQNEAQ (reference sequence). Trimming left V 5 bases short and J 1 base short, with 17 bases between. The CDR3 is made up of 16 amino acids. In nucleotides, the CDR3 is TGTGCCAGCAGCCCCAGGGAAGTGGGATGGAACACTGAAGCTTTCTTT. Translation gives CASSPREVGWNTEAFF.

Only a few counts were recorded for this clone. The rearrangement uses TRBV10-1 and TRBJ1-2; tentative D call: TRBD1 (5 bases). The CDR3 consists of 12 residues. Germline V CDR1 and CDR2: WNHNN, SYGVQD (reference sequence). The germline V and J ends were trimmed by 2 bases and 7 bases, with 8 bases remaining between them. CDR3 amino acids: CASSEGQSGYTF. CDR3 sequence (DNA): TGCGCCAGCAGTGAGGGACAATCTGGCTACACCTTC.

The chain couples TRBV19 to TRBJ2-7, with 9 bases that match TRBD1. Germline V gene sequence: CDR1 LNHDA, CDR2 SQIVND (reference sequence). V lost 9 bases, J lost 6 bases, and 0 bases stayed unmatched. The CDR3 extends over 10 amino acids. CDR3 sequence (DNA): TGTGCCAGGACAGGGGGCGAGCAGTACTTC. Amino acid sequence: CARTGGEQYF.

The CDR3 loop is CSVGGIHTDTQYF. CDR3 DNA: TGCAGCGTTGGAGGGATCCACACAGATACGCAGTATTTT. V is TRBV29-1 and J is TRBJ2-3; a weak D match, TRBD2 (5 bases). The CDR3 runs to 13 residues. Germline V CDR1 and CDR2: SQVTM, ANQGSEA. V dropped 4 bases and J dropped 2 bases, with 10 bases sitting between them.